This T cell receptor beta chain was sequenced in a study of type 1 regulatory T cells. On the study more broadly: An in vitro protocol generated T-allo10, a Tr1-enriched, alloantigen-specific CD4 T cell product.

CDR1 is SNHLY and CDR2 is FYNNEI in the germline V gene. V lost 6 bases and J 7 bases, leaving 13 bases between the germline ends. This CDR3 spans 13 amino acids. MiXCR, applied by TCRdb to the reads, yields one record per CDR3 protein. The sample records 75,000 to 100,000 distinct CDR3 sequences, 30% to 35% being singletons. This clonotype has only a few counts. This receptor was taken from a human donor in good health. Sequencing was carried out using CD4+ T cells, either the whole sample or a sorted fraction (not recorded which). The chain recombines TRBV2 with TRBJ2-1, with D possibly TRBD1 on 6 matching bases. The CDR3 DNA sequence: TGTGCCAGCAGAAATTCAGGGGTAAATGAGCAGTTCTTC. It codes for CASRNSGVNEQFF.